This T cell receptor (beta chain) was found in a study of T cell repertoires in aging, cancer and after chemotherapy. The CDR3 totals 15 residues. The germline CDR1 and CDR2 sequences are SGHDT and YYEEEE. V lost 0 bases and J 0 bases, leaving 7 bases between the germline ends. Multiplex touch-down PCR with TRB-A/B primers amplified rearranged V-D-J TRB sequences. MiXCR, run by TCRdb on the multiplex PCR reads, gives a single entry per CDR3 protein. The table shows approximately 5,000 distinct CDR3 sequences, with about two thirds occurring only once. This clonotype has a handful of counts. Amplification of TCR beta used genomic DNA extracted from peripheral blood.

The TCR sequence derives from a human donor with a solid tumor. This chain connects TRBV5-6 to TRBJ1-3, with a tentative D call TRBD1 (5 bases). The sample taken for sequencing was blood. The CDR3 loop is CASSLGQLSGNTIYF. The CDR3 DNA is TGTGCCAGCAGCTTGGGACAGCTCTCTGGAAACACCATATATTTT.